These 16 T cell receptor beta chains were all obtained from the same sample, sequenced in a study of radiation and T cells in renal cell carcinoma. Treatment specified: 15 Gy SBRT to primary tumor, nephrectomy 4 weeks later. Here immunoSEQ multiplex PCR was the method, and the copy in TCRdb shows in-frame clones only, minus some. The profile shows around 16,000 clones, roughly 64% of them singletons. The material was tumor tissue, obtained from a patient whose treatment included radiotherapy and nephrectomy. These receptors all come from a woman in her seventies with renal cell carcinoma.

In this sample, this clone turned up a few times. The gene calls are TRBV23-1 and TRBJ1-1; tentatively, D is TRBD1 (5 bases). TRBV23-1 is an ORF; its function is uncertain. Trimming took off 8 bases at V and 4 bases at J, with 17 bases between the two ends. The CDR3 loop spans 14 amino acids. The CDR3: CASGSRGPITEAFF. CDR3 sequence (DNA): TGCGCCAGCGGAAGCCGGGGCCCAATCACTGAAGCTTTCTTT.

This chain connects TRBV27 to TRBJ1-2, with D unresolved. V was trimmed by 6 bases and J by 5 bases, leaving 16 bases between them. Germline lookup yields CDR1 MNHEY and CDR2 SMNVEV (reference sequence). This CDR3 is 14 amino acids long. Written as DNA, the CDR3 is TGTGCCAGCAGAAGGGAGGGTTCATATTATGGCTACACCTTC. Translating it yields CASRREGSYYGYTF.

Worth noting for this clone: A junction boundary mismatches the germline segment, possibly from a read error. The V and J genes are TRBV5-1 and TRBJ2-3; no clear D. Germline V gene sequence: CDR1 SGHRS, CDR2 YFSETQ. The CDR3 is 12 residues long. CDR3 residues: CASSSGVDAQYF. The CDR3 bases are TGCGCCAGCAGCTCTGGGGTAGATGCGCAGTATTTT. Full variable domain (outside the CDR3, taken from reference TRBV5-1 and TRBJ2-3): KAGVTQTPRYLIKTRGQQVTLSCSPISGHRSVSWYQQTPGQGLQFLFEYFSETQRNKGNFPGRFSGRQFSNSRSEMNVSTLELGDSALYLCASSSGVDAQYFGPGTRLTVL.

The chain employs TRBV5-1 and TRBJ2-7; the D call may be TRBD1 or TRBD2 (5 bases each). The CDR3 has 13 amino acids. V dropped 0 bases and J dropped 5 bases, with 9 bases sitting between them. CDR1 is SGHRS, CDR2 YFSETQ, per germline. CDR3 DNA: TGCGCCAGCAGCTTGGGGGGGTTTGACGAGCAGTACTTC. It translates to CASSLGGFDEQYF.

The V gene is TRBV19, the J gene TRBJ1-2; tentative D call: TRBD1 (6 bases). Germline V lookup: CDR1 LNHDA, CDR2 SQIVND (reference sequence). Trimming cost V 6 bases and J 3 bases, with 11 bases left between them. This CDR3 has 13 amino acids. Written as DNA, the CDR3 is TGTGCCAGTAGCCAGGGGTATTACTATGGCTACACCTTC. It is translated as CASSQGYYYGYTF. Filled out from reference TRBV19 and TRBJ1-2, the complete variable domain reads DGGITQSPKYLFRKEGQNVTLSCEQNLNHDAMYWYRQDPGQGLRLIYYSQIVNDFQKGDIAEGYSVSREKKESFPLTVTSAQKNPTAFYLCASSQGYYYGYTFGSGTRLTVV.

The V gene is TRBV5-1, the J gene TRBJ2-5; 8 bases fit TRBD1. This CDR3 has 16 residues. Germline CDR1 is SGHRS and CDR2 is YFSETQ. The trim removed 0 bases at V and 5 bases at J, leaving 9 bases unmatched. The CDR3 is CASSLALTGAGETQYF. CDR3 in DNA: TGCGCCAGCAGCTTGGCGCTGACAGGGGCAGGGGAGACCCAGTACTTC.

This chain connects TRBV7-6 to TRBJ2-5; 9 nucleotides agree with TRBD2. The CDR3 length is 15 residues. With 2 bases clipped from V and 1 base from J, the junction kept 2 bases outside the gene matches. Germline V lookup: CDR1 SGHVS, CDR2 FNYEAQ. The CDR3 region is CASSLMTSGQETQYF. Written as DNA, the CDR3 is TGTGCCAGCAGCTTAATGACTAGCGGCCAAGAGACCCAGTACTTC.

CDR3 amino acids: CASKTIYNEQFF. The CDR3 DNA is TGCGCCAGCAAGACTATATACAATGAGCAGTTCTTC. The V call is TRBV10-2, the J call TRBJ2-1; D is possibly TRBD2 (5 bases). Germline CDR1 is WSHSY and CDR2 is SAAADI. The V end lost 7 bases, the J end lost 4 bases, and 8 bases lay between the germline ends. This CDR3 is built from 12 residues.

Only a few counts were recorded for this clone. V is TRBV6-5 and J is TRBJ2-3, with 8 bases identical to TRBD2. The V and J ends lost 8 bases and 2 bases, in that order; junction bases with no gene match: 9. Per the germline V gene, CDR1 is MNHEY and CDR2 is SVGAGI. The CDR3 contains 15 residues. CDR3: CASSNVAGNTDTQYF. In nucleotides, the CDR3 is TGTGCCAGCTCGAACGTAGCGGGGAACACAGATACGCAGTATTTT.

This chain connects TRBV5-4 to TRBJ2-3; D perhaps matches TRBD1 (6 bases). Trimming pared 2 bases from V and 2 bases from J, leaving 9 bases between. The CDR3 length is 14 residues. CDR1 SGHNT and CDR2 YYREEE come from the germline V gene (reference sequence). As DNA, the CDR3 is TGTGCCAGCAGCTTACAGGGATCCACAGATACGCAGTATTTT. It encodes CASSLQGSTDTQYF.

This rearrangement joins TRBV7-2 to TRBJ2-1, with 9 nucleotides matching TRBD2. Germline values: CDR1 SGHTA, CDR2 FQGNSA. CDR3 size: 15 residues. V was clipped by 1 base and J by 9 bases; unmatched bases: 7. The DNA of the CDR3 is TGTGCCAGCAGCTTAGTTAGCGGGAGCTCCGGTGAGCAGTTCTTC. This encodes CASSLVSGSSGEQFF.

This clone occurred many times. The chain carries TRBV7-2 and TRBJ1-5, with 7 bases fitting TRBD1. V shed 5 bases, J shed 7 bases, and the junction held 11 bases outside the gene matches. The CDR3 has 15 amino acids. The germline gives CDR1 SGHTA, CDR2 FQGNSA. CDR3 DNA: TGTGCCAGCAGCCCAGGGGGACGCCCGGGACAGCCCCAGCATTTT. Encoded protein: CASSPGGRPGQPQHF. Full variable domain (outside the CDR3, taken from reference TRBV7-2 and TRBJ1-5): GAGVSQSPSNKVTEKGKDVELRCDPISGHTALYWYRQSLGQGLEFLIYFQGNSAPDKSGLPSDRFSAERTGGSVSTLTIQRTQQEDSAVYLCASSPGGRPGQPQHFGDGTRLSIL.

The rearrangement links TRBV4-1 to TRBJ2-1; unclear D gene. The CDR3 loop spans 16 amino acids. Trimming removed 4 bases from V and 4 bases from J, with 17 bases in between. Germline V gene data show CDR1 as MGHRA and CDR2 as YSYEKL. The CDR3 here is CASSPPLGIAYNEQFF. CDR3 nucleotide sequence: TGCGCCAGCAGCCCTCCCTTGGGGATAGCTTACAATGAGCAGTTCTTC.

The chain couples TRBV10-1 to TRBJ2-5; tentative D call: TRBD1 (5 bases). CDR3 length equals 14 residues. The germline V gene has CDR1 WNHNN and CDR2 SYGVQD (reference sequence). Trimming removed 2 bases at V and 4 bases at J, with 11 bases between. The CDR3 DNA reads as TGCGCCAGCAGTGAGAAGAATAGGGGAGAGACCCAGTACTTC. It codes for CASSEKNRGETQYF.

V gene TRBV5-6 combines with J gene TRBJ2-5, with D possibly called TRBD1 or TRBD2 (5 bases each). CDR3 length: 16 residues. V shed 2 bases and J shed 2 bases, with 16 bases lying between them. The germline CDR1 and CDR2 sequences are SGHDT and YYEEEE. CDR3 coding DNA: TGTGCCAGCAGCTTCTTTGGGGGAGACATACAAGAGACCCAGTACTTC. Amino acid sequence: CASSFFGGDIQETQYF.

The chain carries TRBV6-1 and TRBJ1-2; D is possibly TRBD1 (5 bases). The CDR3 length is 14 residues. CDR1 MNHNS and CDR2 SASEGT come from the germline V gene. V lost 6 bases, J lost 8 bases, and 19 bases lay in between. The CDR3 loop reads CASRGPLEELGYTF. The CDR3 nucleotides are TGTGCCAGCAGGGGACCGCTGGAGGAGTTGGGCTACACCTTC.